These 2 T cell receptor beta chains share one sample of origin, sequenced in a study of shared clonotypes between healthy human individuals. Data came from immunoSEQ multiplex PCR; TCRdb stores just in-frame clones and leaves some out. The table records around 2,000,000 clones, 85% to 95% of them present only once. Sample: naive CD4+ T cells sorted from blood. This sample's subset: CD45RA+ positively selected. These receptors came from a man aged 18 to 35 in good health.

The chain uses TRBV5-6 and TRBJ1-2; no reliable D call. Germline V gives CDR1 SGHDT, CDR2 YYEEEE. The CDR3 consists of 13 residues. Deletions cut 1 base from V and 4 bases from J, with 8 bases between. CDR3 in amino acids: CASSLNWAYGYTF. The CDR3 DNA follows: TGTGCCAGCAGCTTGAACTGGGCCTATGGCTACACCTTC.

This chain connects TRBV6-1 to TRBJ2-5; D might be TRBD1 (5 bases). The V gene's germline CDR1 is MNHNS and CDR2 SASEGT. The V and J ends lost 7 bases and 3 bases respectively, with 12 bases between them. The CDR3 extends over 13 amino acids. The CDR3 DNA is TGTGCCAGCACGGAACAGGTGAAAGAGACCCAGTACTTC. Translated, it gives CASTEQVKETQYF.